This TCR beta chain emerged from a study of immune heterogeneity within non-small cell lung tumors (dated 2018 in TCRdb). Concerning the study at large: By histology, the tumors included fewer than 11 non-squamous carcinomas, a few squamous cell carcinomas and 1 tumor not otherwise specified. The study combined whole-exome sequencing, RNA-seq and TCR beta repertoire sequencing of multiple spatially distinct regions from each NSCLC tumor to examine intratumoral immune heterogeneity. Transcriptome data were available for just approximately 45 loci from around twelve patients, whereas TCR repertoire analysis spanned fewer than 65 tumor loci from about 15 patients. Binding of neoantigens to the HLA alleles of each patient was predicted with netMHCpan-3.0 for mutant peptides of 8 to 11 amino acids.

The TCR beta CDR3 region was amplified with a multiplex PCR system whose first round of roughly 11 cycles used 32 V-gene forward primers and 13 J-gene reverse primers. The first PCR round used a QIAGEN Multiplex PCR Kit, and the primer sequences were filed in Chinese patent CN105087789A. Illumina universal primers were attached in a second round of PCR run with the Phusion High-Fidelity PCR Kit. TCR libraries were paired-end sequenced at 151 bp read length on the Illumina HiSeq X Ten platform. The source study handled its data this way. Cutadapt was used to discard reads without multiplex PCR primers, PEAR merged the read pairs, and MiXCR with default settings called the CDR3 regions. Shannon entropy measured repertoire diversity, while clonality was calculated as one minus the Shannon entropy divided by the ln of the count of productive unique sequences. Clonotypes present at frequencies of at least 0.5% were defined as dominant or high-frequency T-cell clones. TCRdb trimmed the raw reads at Q25, called clones with MiXCR and kept productive beta chains. Identical CDR3 protein sequences are pooled into one entry, listed with their most common genes and DNA. These V and J calls originate from TCRdb's pipeline instead of the authors' own analysis. This sample has 8,500 to 13,000 distinct CDR3 sequences in its table, and 25% to 35% of those were observed once. 6.5% to 9.5% of the sample goes to the ten largest clones.

Results and caveats for the whole study, not just this receptor: High-frequency TCR beta clonotypes were found to be largely distinct between individual patients. Identical dominant CDR3B clonotypes recurred across loci within a patient, yet different tumor locations also harbored unique high-frequency clones. Local T-cell repertoire clonality showed a statistically significant but moderate positive correlation with local tumor mutational burden (R roughly 0.35).

By sample share, this clonotype is medium-sized (0.01 to 0.1%). The antigen this receptor binds is unknown. No base-level quality is on record; no much larger clone is a single base apart. The CDR3 sequence holds 14 residues, the cysteine and phenylalanine included. The entry retains the CDR3 DNA only, 42 bases that are in frame from base 1. The germline V gene encodes CDR1 DFQATT and CDR2 SNEGSKA (reference sequence). Unmatched junction bases come to 14, with V trimmed by 6 bases and J by 7 bases. For the TCR template, genomic DNA was extracted from bulk tumor tissue, and approximately 540 ng of gDNA was amplified for each sample. Multiple biopsies per primary tumor were taken during surgery, spaced as far apart as possible within the tumor mass. The study cohort was described as untreated and was composed of newly diagnosed NSCLC cases undergoing curative surgery. Donors were 15 newly diagnosed non-small cell lung cancer patients undergoing surgery with curative intent. A couple of independent pathologists reviewed the resected tumor masses. Sequencing was performed only on DNA and RNA samples of high quality.

Recombination linked TRBV20-1 to TRBJ2-7, and 8 junction bases match TRBD2. The sample taken for sequencing was lung tumor tissue. The clonotype originates from a woman aged 55-70 years with non-small cell lung cancer. In nucleotides, the sequence is TGCAGTGCCCCGCTCCGAGCGGGAGTAAGTGAGCAGTACTTC. The translation is CSAPLRAGVSEQYF.